A selection of T cell receptor beta chains follows, all from one sample in a study of T cells in Graves' hyperthyroidism and ophthalmopathy. TCRdb ran MiXCR on the multiplex PCR reads and lists one entry per CDR3 protein. This sample has roughly 380,000 distinct CDR3 sequences, with around 15% found just once. What was sequenced was blood. These receptors were taken from a woman aged 18 to 35 with Graves' hyperthyroidism. The CDR3 runs from the conserved cysteine through the conserved F or W. The D gene is left open where the match is weak. Clone size is given for some rows only: seen once, a few or many times, or a class if the clone is expanded.

J | V | D | size | CDR3 | DNA
TRBJ1-1 | TRBV7-9 | - | - | CASSLGRPEAFF | TGTGCCAGCAGCCTCGGACGGCCTGAAGCTTTCTTT
TRBJ2-1 | TRBV12-3/TRBV12-4 | - | many | CASSLNNNEQFF | TGTGCCAGCAGCCTAAATAACAATGAGCAGTTCTTC
TRBJ1-1 | TRBV20-1 | - | - | CSAQTSRVGPEAFF | TGCAGTGCCCAAACGTCCAGGGTTGGGCCTGAAGCTTTCTTT
TRBJ1-1 | TRBV20-1 | - | - | CSARNPQGMTEAFF | TGCAGTGCTAGAAACCCCCAGGGGATGACTGAAGCTTTCTTT
TRBJ1-2 | TRBV28 | - | many | CASSPEQGWYGYTF | TGTGCCAGCAGTCCCGAACAGGGTTGGTATGGCTACACCTTC
TRBJ1-1 | TRBV29-1 | TRBD1 | - | CSAGQGPEAFF | TGCAGCGCCGGACAGGGTCCTGAAGCTTTCTTT
TRBJ2-1 | TRBV6-1 | - | - | CASSEDFLIHNEQFF | TGTGCCAGCAGTGAAGACTTCTTAATCCACAATGAGCAGTTCTTC
TRBJ1-1 | TRBV6-1 | - | many | CASSRSGTEAFF | TGTGCCAGCAGTAGATCCGGGACTGAAGCTTTCTTT
TRBJ2-7 | TRBV10-3 | TRBD1 | - | CAISESTGIGDEQYF | TGTGCCATCAGTGAGTCGACAGGGATAGGCGACGAGCAGTACTTC
TRBJ1-2 | TRBV19 | TRBD1 | - | CASTEQGHGYTF | TGTGCCAGTACGGAACAGGGGCATGGCTACACCTTC